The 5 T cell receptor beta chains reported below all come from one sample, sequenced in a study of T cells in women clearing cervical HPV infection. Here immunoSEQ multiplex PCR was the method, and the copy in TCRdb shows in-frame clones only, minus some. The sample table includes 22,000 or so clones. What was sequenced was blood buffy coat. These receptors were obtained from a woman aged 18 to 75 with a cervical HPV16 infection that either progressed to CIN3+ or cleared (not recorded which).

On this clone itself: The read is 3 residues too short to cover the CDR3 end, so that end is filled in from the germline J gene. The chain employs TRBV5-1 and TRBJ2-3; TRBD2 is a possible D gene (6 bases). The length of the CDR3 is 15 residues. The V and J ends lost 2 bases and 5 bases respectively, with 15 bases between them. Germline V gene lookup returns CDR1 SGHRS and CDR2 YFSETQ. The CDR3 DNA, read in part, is TGCGCCAGCAGCTTCGGGGGAGGTACTGGAGATACG. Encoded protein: CASSFGGGTGDT. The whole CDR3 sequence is CASSFGGGTGDTQYF.

CDR3 DNA, as far as it was read: TGCGCCAGCAGCAGATTGGAGCGCGAGGATACG. Its protein is CASSRLEREDT. Given in full, the CDR3 is CASSRLEREDTQYF. The chain employs TRBV5-1 and TRBJ2-3; no clear D. The read finishes 3 residues shy of the CDR3 end, and the germline J gene is used to complete it. Germline CDR1 and CDR2: SGHRS and YFSETQ. There are 14 residues in the CDR3. V dropped 4 bases and J dropped 6 bases, with 15 bases sitting between them.

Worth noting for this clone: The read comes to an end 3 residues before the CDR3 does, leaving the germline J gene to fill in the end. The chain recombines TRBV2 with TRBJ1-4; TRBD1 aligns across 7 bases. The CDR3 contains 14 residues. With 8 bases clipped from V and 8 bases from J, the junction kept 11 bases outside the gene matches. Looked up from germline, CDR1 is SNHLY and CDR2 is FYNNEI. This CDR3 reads CASLKRQGGEKLFF. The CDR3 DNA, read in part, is TGTGCCAGCCTCAAGAGACAGGGTGGGGAAAAA.

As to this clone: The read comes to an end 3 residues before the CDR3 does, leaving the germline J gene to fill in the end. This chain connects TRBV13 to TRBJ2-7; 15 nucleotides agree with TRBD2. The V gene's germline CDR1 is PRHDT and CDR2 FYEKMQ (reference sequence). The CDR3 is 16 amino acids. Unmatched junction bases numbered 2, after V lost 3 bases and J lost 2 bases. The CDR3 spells CASSLGLAGGTYEQYF. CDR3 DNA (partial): TGTGCCAGCAGCTTGGGACTAGCGGGAGGTACCTACGAG.

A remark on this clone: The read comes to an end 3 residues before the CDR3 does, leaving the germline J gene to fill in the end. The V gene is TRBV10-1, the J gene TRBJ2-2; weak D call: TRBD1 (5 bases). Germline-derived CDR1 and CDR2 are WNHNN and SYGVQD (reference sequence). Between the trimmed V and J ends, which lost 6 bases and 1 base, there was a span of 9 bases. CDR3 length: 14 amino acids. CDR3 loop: CASRATGNTGELFF. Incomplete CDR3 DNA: TGCGCCAGCAGAGCCACAGGGAACACCGGGGAG.